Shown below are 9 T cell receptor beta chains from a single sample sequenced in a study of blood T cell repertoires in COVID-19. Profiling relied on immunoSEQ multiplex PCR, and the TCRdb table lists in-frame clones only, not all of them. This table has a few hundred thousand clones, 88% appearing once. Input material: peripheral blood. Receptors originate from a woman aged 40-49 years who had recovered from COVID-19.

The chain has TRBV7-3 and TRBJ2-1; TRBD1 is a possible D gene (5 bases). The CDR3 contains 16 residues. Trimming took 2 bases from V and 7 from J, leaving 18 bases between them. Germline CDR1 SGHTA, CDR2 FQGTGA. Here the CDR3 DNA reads TGTGCCAGCAGCTTAGGCGGCAGGGCTACTTCGAATGAGCAGTTCTTC. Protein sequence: CASSLGGRATSNEQFF.

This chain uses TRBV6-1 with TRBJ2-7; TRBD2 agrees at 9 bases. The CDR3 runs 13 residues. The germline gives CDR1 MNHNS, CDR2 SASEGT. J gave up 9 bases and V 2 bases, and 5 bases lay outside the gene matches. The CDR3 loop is CASSELAGEGQYV. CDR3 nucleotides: TGTGCCAGCAGTGAATTAGCGGGAGAAGGGCAGTACGTC.

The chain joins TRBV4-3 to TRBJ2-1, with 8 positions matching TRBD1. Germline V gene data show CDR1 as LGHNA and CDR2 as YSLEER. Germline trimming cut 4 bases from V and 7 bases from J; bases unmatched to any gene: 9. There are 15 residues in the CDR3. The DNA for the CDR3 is TGCGCCAGCAGCCCCCGGACAGGGTGGCGGAATGAGCAGTTCTTC. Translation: CASSPRTGWRNEQFF.

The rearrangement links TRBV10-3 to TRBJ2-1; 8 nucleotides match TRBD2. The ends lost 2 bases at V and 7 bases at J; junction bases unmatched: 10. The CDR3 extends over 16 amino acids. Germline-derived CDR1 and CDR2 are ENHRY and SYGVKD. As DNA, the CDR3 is TGTGCCATCAGTGAGCCCGCCAGCGGGGGAAAAAATGAGCAGTTCTTC. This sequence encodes CAISEPASGGKNEQFF.

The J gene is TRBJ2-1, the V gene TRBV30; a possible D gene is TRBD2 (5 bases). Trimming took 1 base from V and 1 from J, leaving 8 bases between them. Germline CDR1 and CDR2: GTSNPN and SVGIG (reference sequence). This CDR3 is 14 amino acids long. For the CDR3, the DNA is TGTGCCTGGAGTGCGGACTCTTCCTACAATGAGCAGTTCTTC. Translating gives CAWSADSSYNEQFF.

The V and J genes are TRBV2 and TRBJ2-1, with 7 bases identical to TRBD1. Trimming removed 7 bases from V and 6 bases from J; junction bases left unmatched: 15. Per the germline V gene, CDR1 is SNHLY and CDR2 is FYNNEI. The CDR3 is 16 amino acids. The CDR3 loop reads CASTQGGLGAINEQFF. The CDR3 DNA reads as TGTGCCAGCACCCAAGGGGGCTTAGGGGCAATCAATGAGCAGTTCTTC.

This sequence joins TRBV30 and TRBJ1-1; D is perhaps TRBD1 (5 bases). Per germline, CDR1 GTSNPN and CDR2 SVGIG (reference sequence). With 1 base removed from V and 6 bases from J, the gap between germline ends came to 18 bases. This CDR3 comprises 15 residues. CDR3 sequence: CAWSAPPAGKAEAFF. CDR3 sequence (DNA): TGTGCCTGGAGTGCCCCTCCGGCAGGGAAGGCTGAAGCTTTCTTT.

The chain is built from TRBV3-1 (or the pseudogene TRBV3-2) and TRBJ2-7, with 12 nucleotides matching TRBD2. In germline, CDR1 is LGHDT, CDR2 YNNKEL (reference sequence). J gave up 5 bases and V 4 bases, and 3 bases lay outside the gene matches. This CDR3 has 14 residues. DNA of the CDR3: TGTGCCAGCAGCCCTCTAGCGGGGGGGGACGAGCAGTACTTC. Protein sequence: CASSPLAGGDEQYF.

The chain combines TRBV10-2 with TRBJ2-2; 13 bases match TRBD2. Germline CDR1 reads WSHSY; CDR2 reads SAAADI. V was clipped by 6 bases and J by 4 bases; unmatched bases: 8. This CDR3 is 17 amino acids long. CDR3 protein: CASSDRGLAGVTGELFF. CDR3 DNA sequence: TGCGCCAGCAGCGACCGAGGACTAGCGGGAGTCACCGGGGAGCTGTTTTTT.